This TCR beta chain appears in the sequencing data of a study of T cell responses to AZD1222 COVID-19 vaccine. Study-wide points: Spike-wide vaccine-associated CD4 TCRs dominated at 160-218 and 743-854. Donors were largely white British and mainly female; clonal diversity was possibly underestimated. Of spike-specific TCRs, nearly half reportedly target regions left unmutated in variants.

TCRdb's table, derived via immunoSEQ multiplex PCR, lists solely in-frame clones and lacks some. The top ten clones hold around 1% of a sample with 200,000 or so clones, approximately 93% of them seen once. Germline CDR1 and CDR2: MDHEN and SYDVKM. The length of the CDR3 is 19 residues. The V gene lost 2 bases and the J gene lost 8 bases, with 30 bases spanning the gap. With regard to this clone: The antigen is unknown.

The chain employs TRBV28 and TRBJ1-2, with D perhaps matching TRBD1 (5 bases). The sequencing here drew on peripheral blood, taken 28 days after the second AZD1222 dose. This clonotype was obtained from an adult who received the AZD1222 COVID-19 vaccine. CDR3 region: CASSLGAQYRWASVGGYTF. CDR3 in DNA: TGTGCCAGCAGTTTAGGGGCCCAGTATCGCTGGGCTTCCGTAGGGGGCTACACCTTC.